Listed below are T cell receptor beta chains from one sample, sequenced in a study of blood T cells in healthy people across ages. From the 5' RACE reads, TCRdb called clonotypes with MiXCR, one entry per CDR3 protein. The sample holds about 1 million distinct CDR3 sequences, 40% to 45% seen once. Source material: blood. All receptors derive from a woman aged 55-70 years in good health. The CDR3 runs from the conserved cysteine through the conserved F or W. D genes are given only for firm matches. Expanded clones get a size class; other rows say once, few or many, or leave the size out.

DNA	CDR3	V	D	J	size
TGTGCCAGCAGCTTAAAGGGAATCGGCGGGAAGCTGTTTTTT	CASSLKGIGGKLFF	TRBV7-2	-	TRBJ2-2	-
TGTGCCAGCAGGGGGACAGGGTATGAGCAGTTCTTC	CASRGTGYEQFF	TRBV2	TRBD1	TRBJ2-1	-
TGCAGTGCTAGCCCTCCAGTTTATACGCAGTATTTT	CSASPPVYTQYF	TRBV20-1	-	TRBJ2-3	-
TGCAGCGTCGAACAGGGCCCTGGGGCCAACGTCCTGACTTTC	CSVEQGPGANVLTF	TRBV29-1	-	TRBJ2-6	many
TGTGCCAGCAGTTACTCTCCAGTGAAATCGAGCTCCTACGAGCAGTACTTC	CASSYSPVKSSSYEQYF	TRBV6-5	-	TRBJ2-7	-
TGTGCCAGCTGGAAGGGCCCCTACGAGCAGTACTTC	CASWKGPYEQYF	TRBV27	-	TRBJ2-7	-
TGCAGTGCCAAGAGGTGGGGCACAGATAATTCACCCCTCCACTTT	CSAKRWGTDNSPLHF	TRBV20-1	-	TRBJ1-6	once
TGTGCCAGCACTACAGGGTACGACACAGATACGCAGTATTTT	CASTTGYDTDTQYF	TRBV5-6	-	TRBJ2-3	-
TGCAGTGCTAGAGTTCGGACTAGTCCTGGCAATGAGCAGTTCTTC	CSARVRTSPGNEQFF	TRBV20-1	TRBD2	TRBJ2-1	-
TGCAGCGTCGAACTCAGGGCGCTGAACACTGAAGCTTTCTTT	CSVELRALNTEAFF	TRBV29-1	-	TRBJ1-1	-
TGTGCCATCAGTGATGGACAGGGGAGCTACGAGCAGTACTTC	CAISDGQGSYEQYF	TRBV10-3	TRBD1	TRBJ2-7	-
TGTGCCAGCAGCTTACTGGGAGGCAGCTCTGGGGCCAACGTCCTGACTTTC	CASSLLGGSSGANVLTF	TRBV7-6	-	TRBJ2-6	few
TGTGCCAGCAGTTACACCCCGGGACTAGGGCCCAGGGAGCAGTTCTTC	CASSYTPGLGPREQFF	TRBV6-2/TRBV6-3	TRBD2	TRBJ2-1	few
TGTGCCAGCAGAGTGGAGCCTGGTGAAGCTTTCTTT	CASRVEPGEAFF	TRBV12-3/TRBV12-4	-	TRBJ1-1	-
TGCGCCAGCAGCTTGTCCGGGGATAGCACGGATACGCAGTATTTT	CASSLSGDSTDTQYF	TRBV5-1	-	TRBJ2-3	-
TGTGCCAGCAGCCCCCGGGTACGGGGGCAAGCTTTCTTT	CASSPRVRGQAFF	TRBV7-2	-	TRBJ1-1	-
TGTGCCAGCAGCTCTGGGAGGGGTTTGGGTCTAGCGGGAGAGGGCGAGCAGTACTTC	CASSSGRGLGLAGEGEQYF	TRBV9	TRBD2	TRBJ2-7	few
TGTGCCAGCAGCCGGGGATTCGGTGAAAAACTGTTTTTT	CASSRGFGEKLFF	TRBV11-2	-	TRBJ1-4	-
TGTGCCAGCAGGTCTGAGGCAGGGAGCTCCTACGAGCAGTACTTC	CASRSEAGSSYEQYF	TRBV6-1	-	TRBJ2-7	-
TGCGCCAGCAGCCAAAACTACCGGGACAGGGAAGCTTTCTTT	CASSQNYRDREAFF	TRBV4-1	TRBD1	TRBJ1-1	-
TGTGCCAGCAGTTTCCCAGGGTCGAGCAATCAGCCCCAGCATTTT	CASSFPGSSNQPQHF	TRBV28	-	TRBJ1-5	-
TGCAGTGCCCCCTGGGCTGGCGGAAACGAGCAGTACTTC	CSAPWAGGNEQYF	TRBV20-1	-	TRBJ2-7	-
TGTGCTAGTGGTTTGGCCACCTCGGGGGCGGGTGGGGTAGAGACCCAGTACTTC	CASGLATSGAGGVETQYF	TRBV12-5	-	TRBJ2-5	-
TGTGCCAGCTCCTACGCCTACAATGAGCAGTTCTTC	CASSYAYNEQFF	TRBV18	-	TRBJ2-1	many
TGCAGTGGGGCGGGACGAACCTACGAGCAGTACTTC	CSGAGRTYEQYF	TRBV20-1	-	TRBJ2-7	-
TGTGCCAGCTCACCGGGGGATCGCGAAAAACTGTTTTTT	CASSPGDREKLFF	TRBV18	-	TRBJ1-4	-
TGTGCCAGCAGCTTAGAGATACGGGGGAGCTCCTACAATGAGCAGTTCTTC	CASSLEIRGSSYNEQFF	TRBV7-6	-	TRBJ2-1	few
TGTGCCAGCAGCAAAAATCCCTCCCCCGGGGACCAAGAGACCCAGTACTTC	CASSKNPSPGDQETQYF	TRBV21-1	-	TRBJ2-5	few
TGCAGTGCTAGAGATATCGGTATTCGGTCCTACGAGCAGTACTTC	CSARDIGIRSYEQYF	TRBV20-1	-	TRBJ2-7	few
TGTGCCAGCGACGGGGAGCTGTTTTTT	CASDGELFF	TRBV7-9	-	TRBJ2-2	few